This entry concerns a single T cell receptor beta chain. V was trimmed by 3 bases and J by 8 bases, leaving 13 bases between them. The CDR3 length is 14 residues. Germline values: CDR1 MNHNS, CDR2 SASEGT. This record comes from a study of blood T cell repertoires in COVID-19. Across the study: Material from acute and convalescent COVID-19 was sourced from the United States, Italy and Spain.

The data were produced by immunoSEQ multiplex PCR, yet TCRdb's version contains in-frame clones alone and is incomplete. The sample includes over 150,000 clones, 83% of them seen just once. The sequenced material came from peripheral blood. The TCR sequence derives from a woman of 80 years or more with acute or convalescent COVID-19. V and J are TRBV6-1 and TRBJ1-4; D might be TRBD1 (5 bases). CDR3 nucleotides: TGTGCCAGCAGTGAGGGGGGGTTAAGCGAAAAACTGTTTTTT. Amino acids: CASSEGGLSEKLFF.